The 23 T cell receptor beta chains given below trace back to one sample, sequenced in a study of human T cells and chemical hapten exposure (dated by TCRdb to about 2021). This specimen's time point label, interpreted: patch test 1, 2 weeks after DPC sensitization. The treatment or condition label here, explained by the study, means: therapeutic diphenylcyclopropenone sensitization with weekly scalp DPC. Receptors were amplified or captured by RACE. The instrument given in TCRdb is NextSeq 500. The public reads were reprocessed in TCRdb via fastp at Q25 and MiXCR, keeping in-frame beta chains. Each entry is one CDR3 protein sequence, shown with its most common DNA and genes. This sample lists 150,000 or so distinct CDR3 sequences; roughly 14% were detected once. The biggest ten clones account for 1.7% of the sample. The sample was whole blood, taken in connection with sensitization to the hapten diphenylcyclopropenone (DPC). Receptor source: a woman aged 25 to 39 with alopecia areata. Some clones in this sample may be carry-over from other donors' samples.

This clonotype was seen only a few times. The chain recombines TRBV18 with TRBJ2-7, with D uncertain. Trimming removed 1 base from V and 7 bases from J, with 14 bases in between. CDR3 length: 14 amino acids. CDR1 KGHSH and CDR2 LQKENI come from the germline V gene. DNA for the CDR3: TGTGCCAGCTCACCACGCAGGACGGTGGGGGAGCAGTACTTC. Amino acid sequence: CASSPRRTVGEQYF.

The chain uses TRBV7-3 and TRBJ1-1; D uncertain. Germline V lookup: CDR1 SGHTA, CDR2 FQGTGA. The CDR3 runs 13 residues. Trimming cost V 2 bases and J 5 bases, with 9 bases left between them. DNA of the CDR3: TGTGCCAGCAGCTTATCAGTGGATACTGAAGCTTTCTTT. It yields the protein CASSLSVDTEAFF.

This clonotype has a count of ten or more. The chain combines TRBV6-2 or TRBV6-3 with TRBJ1-1, with TRBD1 identical over 7 bases. The J segment lost 2 bases and the V segment lost 6 bases, leaving 6 bases of the junction unmatched. CDR3 length equals 14 residues. Germline V gene lookup returns CDR1 MNHEY and CDR2 SVGEGT. CDR3: CASSLDRDNTEAFF. CDR3 nucleotide sequence: TGTGCCAGCAGCCTCGACAGGGACAACACTGAAGCTTTCTTT.

This clonotype was seen only a few times. CDR3: CASSYAGTPSGTGELFF. The CDR3 bases are TGTGCCAGCAGTTACGCCGGGACACCCTCGGGAACCGGGGAGCTGTTTTTT. The V call is TRBV6-5, the J call TRBJ2-2; D may be TRBD1 (6 bases). The CDR3 extends over 17 amino acids. Looked up from germline, CDR1 is MNHEY and CDR2 is SVGAGI. Trimming took 2 bases from V and 5 from J, leaving 18 bases between them.

This chain links TRBV28 with TRBJ1-3, with D tentatively TRBD1 (5 bases). The CDR3 is 15 amino acids. Trimming cost V 5 bases and J 1 base, with 12 bases left between them. The germline V gene encodes CDR1 MDHEN and CDR2 SYDVKM. The CDR3 DNA sequence: TGTGCCAGCAGTCCAGGGATCTCATCTGGAAACACCATATATTTT. Protein: CASSPGISSGNTIYF.

The chain links TRBV5-6 to TRBJ1-6; a possible D gene is TRBD1 (5 bases). Trimming shortened V by 4 bases and J by 3 bases, and 11 bases separated the two germline ends. The CDR3 is 15 amino acids. Germline values: CDR1 SGHDT, CDR2 YYEEEE. The DNA for the CDR3 is TGTGCCAGCAGCCCGCAGGGTGGCTATAATTCACCCCTCCACTTT. It is translated as CASSPQGGYNSPLHF.

This clonotype has more than one count but fewer than ten. The chain joins TRBV11-1 to TRBJ2-2; D is unresolved. Trimming cost V 3 bases and J 0 bases, with 5 bases left between them. Germline CDR1 SGHAT, CDR2 FQDESV (reference sequence). This CDR3 is built from 14 residues. The CDR3 here is CASSFQTNTGELFF. The CDR3 bases are TGTGCCAGCAGCTTCCAGACGAACACCGGGGAGCTGTTTTTT. The full variable domain, rest sourced from reference TRBV11-1 and TRBJ2-2, is EAEVAQSPRYKITEKSQAVAFWCDPISGHATLYWYRQILGQGPELLVQFQDESVVDDSQLPKDRFSAERLKGVDSTLKIQPAELGDSAMYLCASSFQTNTGELFFGEGSRLTVL.

A few counts support this clonotype. The rearrangement links TRBV5-5 to TRBJ2-3; TRBD2 agrees at 7 bases. The CDR3 has 17 residues. From germline, CDR1 is SGHKS and CDR2 YYEKEE (reference sequence). The ends lost 5 bases at V and 2 bases at J; junction bases unmatched: 14. The CDR3 nucleotides read TGTGCCAGCAGGAATGCACATAGCGGGCGGCCCACAGATACGCAGTATTTT. Translated, it gives CASRNAHSGRPTDTQYF.

This clonotype was found a few times. The rearrangement joins TRBV18 to TRBJ2-7; D is uncertain. The ends were cut back, 1 base at V and 3 bases at J, with 7 bases in the middle. CDR1 is KGHSH and CDR2 is LQKENI in the germline V gene. This CDR3 has 13 amino acids. In DNA, the CDR3 is TGTGCCAGCTCACCACAGGAATTCTACGAGCAGTACTTC. Protein product: CASSPQEFYEQYF. Supplemented by reference TRBV18 and TRBJ2-7, the full variable domain reads NAGVMQNPRHLVRRRGQEARLRCSPMKGHSHVYWYRQLPEEGLKFMVYLQKENIIDESGMPKERFSAEFPKEGPSILRIQQVVRGDSAAYFCASSPQEFYEQYFGPGTRLTVT.

Only a few counts were recorded for this clonotype. The chain combines TRBV18 with TRBJ1-2, with no clear D. V was trimmed by 3 bases and J by 8 bases, leaving 13 bases between them. The CDR3 sequence is 13 residues long. CDR1 KGHSH and CDR2 LQKENI come from the germline V gene. The CDR3 bases are TGTGCCAGCTCACCCGATGGGGATCGGGGCTACACCTTC. It translates to CASSPDGDRGYTF.

This clonotype was detected a few times. The chain employs TRBV4-2 and TRBJ2-7, with 9 bases identical to TRBD2. Germline-derived CDR1 and CDR2 are LGHNA and YNFKEQ. Trimming cost V 4 bases and J 0 bases; bases outside gene matches: 7. This CDR3 spans 16 amino acids. DNA of the CDR3: TGTGCCAGCAGCCGGGAGACTAGCGGCTCCTCCTACGAGCAGTACTTC. Translating it yields CASSRETSGSSYEQYF.

The chain joins TRBV20-1 to TRBJ2-3, with D possibly TRBD2 on 7 matching bases. Trimming took off 5 bases at V and 3 bases at J, with 18 bases between the two ends. The CDR3 covers 15 residues. CDR1 DFQATT and CDR2 SNEGSKA come from the germline V gene (reference sequence). This CDR3 reads CSAPPRGGHTDTQYF. CDR3 sequence (DNA): TGCAGTGCTCCACCGAGGGGGGGACATACAGATACGCAGTATTTT.

The chain recombines TRBV28 with TRBJ1-1; 8 nucleotides match TRBD1. This CDR3 is built from 15 residues. Germline V gene lookup returns CDR1 MDHEN and CDR2 SYDVKM. Losses at the gene ends were 6 bases for V and 7 bases for J; bases not matched to a gene: 13. This CDR3 is CASSQGAYGVGEAFF. The CDR3 DNA reads as TGTGCCAGCAGCCAGGGGGCGTATGGGGTCGGTGAAGCTTTCTTT.

The table lists this clonotype with many counts. The chain couples TRBV28 to TRBJ2-7; D may be TRBD1 (5 bases). CDR1 MDHEN and CDR2 SYDVKM come from the germline V gene. The CDR3 has 12 amino acids. The V end was cut by 7 bases, the J end by 6 bases, with 13 bases between. CDR3 residues: CASMSQGLEQYF. CDR3 in DNA: TGTGCCAGCATGTCCCAGGGTCTCGAGCAGTACTTC.

V and J are TRBV29-1 and TRBJ2-1, with 10 bases fitting TRBD1. The CDR3 length is 12 residues. Germline loops: CDR1 SQVTM, CDR2 ANQGSEA. V dropped 6 bases and J dropped 4; count of bases not matched to a gene: 0. The CDR3 sequence: CSVGQGYNEQFF. The CDR3 DNA follows: TGCAGCGTGGGACAGGGGTACAATGAGCAGTTCTTC.

The sample holds a few counts of this clonotype. The chain employs TRBV10-2 and TRBJ2-3; 16 bases line up with TRBD2. Germline V lookup: CDR1 WSHSY, CDR2 SAAADI. This CDR3 comprises 15 residues. J was trimmed by 4 bases and V by 7 bases; bases with no gene match: 2. The CDR3 bases are TGCGCCAGCATGGGACTAGCGGGGGGGCCAGATACGCAGTATTTT. Protein sequence: CASMGLAGGPDTQYF.

This sequence joins TRBV5-6 and TRBJ2-3; TRBD2 agrees at 12 bases. The CDR3 has 17 amino acids. V shed 4 bases and J 6 bases; nucleotides not matched to a gene: 12. Germline CDR1 reads SGHDT; CDR2 reads YYEEEE. The DNA of the CDR3 is TGTGCCAGCAGCCAATCGGGACTAGCGGGTTCCCGCGATACGCAGTATTTT. It yields the protein CASSQSGLAGSRDTQYF.

The chain uses TRBV12-3 or TRBV12-4 and TRBJ1-1, with TRBD1 matching 9 bases. The CDR3 length is 14 residues. V lost 6 bases and J lost 4; bases outside the gene matches: 6. As DNA, the CDR3 is TGTGCCAGCAGGCGGGGACAGGGAAGCACTGAAGCTTTCTTT. The encoded protein is CASRRGQGSTEAFF.

This clonotype has a count of ten or more. The chain links TRBV12-3 or TRBV12-4 to TRBJ1-5; 8 bases agree with TRBD1. Trimming took 0 bases from V and 4 from J; bases not matched to a gene: 2. This CDR3 is built from 15 residues. The CDR3 spells CASSLAGTGNQPQHF. CDR3 DNA sequence: TGTGCCAGCAGTTTAGCTGGGACAGGTAATCAGCCCCAGCATTTT.

The rearrangement joins TRBV27 to TRBJ1-1; 9 bases map to TRBD1. Losses at the gene ends were 7 bases for V and 6 bases for J; bases not matched to a gene: 9. The CDR3 is made up of 14 amino acids. Germline V gene sequence: CDR1 MNHEY, CDR2 SMNVEV (reference sequence). The CDR3 DNA sequence: TGTGCCAGCAACCGACAGGGGGGAGTCGCTGAAGCTTTCTTT. The encoded protein is CASNRQGGVAEAFF.

The sample holds a few counts of this clonotype. The chain has TRBV20-1 and TRBJ2-5; 9 bases agree with TRBD1. The CDR3 has 17 amino acids. Trimming at V came to 0 bases and at J to 4 bases, leaving 12 bases not matched to a gene. The germline V gene has CDR1 DFQATT and CDR2 SNEGSKA (reference sequence). The CDR3 DNA follows: TGCAGTGCTAGAGATCTCCCTCCACAGGGGGCTGGAGAGACCCAGTACTTC. Amino acids: CSARDLPPQGAGETQYF.

The chain uses TRBV18 and TRBJ1-3, with D possibly TRBD1 on 5 matching bases. Trimming took 2 bases from V and 2 from J, leaving 16 bases between them. The CDR3 covers 17 residues. In germline, CDR1 is KGHSH, CDR2 LQKENI. The CDR3 loop reads CASSPTGPSSTGNTIYF. The CDR3 DNA is TGTGCCAGCTCACCAACAGGACCGAGCTCTACTGGAAACACCATATATTTT.

The CDR3 sequence is CASSLEVSGQETQYF. The CDR3 DNA reads TGTGCCAGCAGTTTAGAGGTTAGCGGGCAAGAGACCCAGTACTTC. The chain joins TRBV12-3 or TRBV12-4 to TRBJ2-5, with 7 bases matching TRBD2. J lost 2 bases, V lost 1 base, and 4 bases had no gene match. CDR3 size: 15 residues.